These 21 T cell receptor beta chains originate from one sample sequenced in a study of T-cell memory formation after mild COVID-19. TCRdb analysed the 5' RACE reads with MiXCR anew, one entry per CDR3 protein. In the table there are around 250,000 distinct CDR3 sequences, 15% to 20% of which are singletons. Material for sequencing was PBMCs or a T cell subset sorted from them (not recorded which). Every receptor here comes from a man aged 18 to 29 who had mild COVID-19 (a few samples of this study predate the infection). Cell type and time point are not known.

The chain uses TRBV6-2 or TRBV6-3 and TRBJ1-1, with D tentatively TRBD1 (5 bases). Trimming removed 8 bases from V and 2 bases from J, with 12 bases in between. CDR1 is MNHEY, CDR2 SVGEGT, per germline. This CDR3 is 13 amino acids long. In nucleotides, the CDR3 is TGTGCCAGCGGCGTGGGGGTCAACACTGAAGCTTTCTTT. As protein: CASGVGVNTEAFF.

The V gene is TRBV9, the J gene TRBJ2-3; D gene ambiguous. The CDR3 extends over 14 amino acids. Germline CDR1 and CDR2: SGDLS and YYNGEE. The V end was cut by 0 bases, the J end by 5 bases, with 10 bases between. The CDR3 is CASSVGSRIDTQYF. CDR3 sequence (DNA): TGTGCCAGCAGCGTAGGATCCAGGATAGATACGCAGTATTTT.

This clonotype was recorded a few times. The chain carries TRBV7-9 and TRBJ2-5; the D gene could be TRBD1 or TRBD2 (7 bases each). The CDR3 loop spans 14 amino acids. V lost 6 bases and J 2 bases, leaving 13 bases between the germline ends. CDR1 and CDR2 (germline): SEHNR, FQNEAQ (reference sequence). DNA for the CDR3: TGTGCCAGCAGAGCAGGGGGAGGGCAAGAGACCCAGTACTTC. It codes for CASRAGGGQETQYF.

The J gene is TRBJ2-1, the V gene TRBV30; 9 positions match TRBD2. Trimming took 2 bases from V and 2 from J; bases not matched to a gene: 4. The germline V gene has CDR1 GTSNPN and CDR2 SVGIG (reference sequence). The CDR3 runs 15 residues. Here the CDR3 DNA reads TGTGCCTGGAGTCTGGGCGGGGGGGCCTACAATGAGCAGTTCTTC. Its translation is CAWSLGGGAYNEQFF. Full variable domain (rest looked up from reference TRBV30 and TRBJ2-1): SQTIHQWPATLVQPVGSPLSLECTVEGTSNPNLYWYRQAAGRGLQLLFYSVGIGQISSEVPQNLSASRPQDRQFILSSKKLLLSDSGFYLCAWSLGGGAYNEQFFGPGTRLTVL.

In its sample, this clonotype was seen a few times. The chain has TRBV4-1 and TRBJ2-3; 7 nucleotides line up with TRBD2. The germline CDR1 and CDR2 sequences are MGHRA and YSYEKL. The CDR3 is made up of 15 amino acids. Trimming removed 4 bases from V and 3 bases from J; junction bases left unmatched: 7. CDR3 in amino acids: CASSRPSGGTDTQYF. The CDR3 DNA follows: TGCGCCAGCAGCCGCCCTTCGGGGGGAACAGATACGCAGTATTTT.

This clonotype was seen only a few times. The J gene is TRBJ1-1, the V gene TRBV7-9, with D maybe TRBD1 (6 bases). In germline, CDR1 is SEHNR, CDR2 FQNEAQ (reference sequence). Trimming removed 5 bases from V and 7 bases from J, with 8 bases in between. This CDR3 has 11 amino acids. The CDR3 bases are TGTGCCAGCAGCAGACAGGTTGAAGCTTTCTTT. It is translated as CASSRQVEAFF.

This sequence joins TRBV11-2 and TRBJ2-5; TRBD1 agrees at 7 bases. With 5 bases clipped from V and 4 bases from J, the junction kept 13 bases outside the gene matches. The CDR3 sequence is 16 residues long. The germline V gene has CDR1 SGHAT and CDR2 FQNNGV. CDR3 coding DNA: TGTGCCAGCAGCCCCGGACAGGTTGGACGGGGAGAGACCCAGTACTTC. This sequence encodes CASSPGQVGRGETQYF.

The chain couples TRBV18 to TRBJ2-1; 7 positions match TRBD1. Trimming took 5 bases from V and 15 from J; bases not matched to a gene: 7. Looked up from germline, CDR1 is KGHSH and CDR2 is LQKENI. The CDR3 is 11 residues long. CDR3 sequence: CASSTGTVRFF. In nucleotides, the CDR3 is TGTGCCAGCTCAACGGGGACAGTTCGGTTCTTC. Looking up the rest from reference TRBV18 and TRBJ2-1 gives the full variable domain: NAGVMQNPRHLVRRRGQEARLRCSPMKGHSHVYWYRQLPEEGLKFMVYLQKENIIDESGMPKERFSAEFPKEGPSILRIQQVVRGDSAAYFCASSTGTVRFFGPGTRLTVL.

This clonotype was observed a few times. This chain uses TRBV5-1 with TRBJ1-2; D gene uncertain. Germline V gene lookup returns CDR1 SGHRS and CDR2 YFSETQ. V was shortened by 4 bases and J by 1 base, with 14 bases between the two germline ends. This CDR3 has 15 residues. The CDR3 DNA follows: TGCGCCAGCAGCCCGCGGGAGTTCTTTAACTATGGCTACACCTTC. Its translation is CASSPREFFNYGYTF. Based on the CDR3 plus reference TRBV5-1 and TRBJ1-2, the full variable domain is KAGVTQTPRYLIKTRGQQVTLSCSPISGHRSVSWYQQTPGQGLQFLFEYFSETQRNKGNFPGRFSGRQFSNSRSEMNVSTLELGDSALYLCASSPREFFNYGYTFGSGTRLTVV.

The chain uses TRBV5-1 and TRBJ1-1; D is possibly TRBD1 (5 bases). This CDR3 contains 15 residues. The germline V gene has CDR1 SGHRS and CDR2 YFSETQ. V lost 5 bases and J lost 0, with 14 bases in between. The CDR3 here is CASRGGSLMNTEAFF. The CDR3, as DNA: TGCGCCAGCAGGGGGGGTAGCTTAATGAACACTGAAGCTTTCTTT.

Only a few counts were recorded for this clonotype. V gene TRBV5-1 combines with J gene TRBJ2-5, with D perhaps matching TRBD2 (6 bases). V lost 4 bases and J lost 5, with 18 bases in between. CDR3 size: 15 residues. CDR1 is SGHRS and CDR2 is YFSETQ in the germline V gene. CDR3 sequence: CASSIRQGAGETQYF. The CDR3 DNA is TGCGCCAGCAGCATTCGACAAGGGGCGGGGGAGACCCAGTACTTC.

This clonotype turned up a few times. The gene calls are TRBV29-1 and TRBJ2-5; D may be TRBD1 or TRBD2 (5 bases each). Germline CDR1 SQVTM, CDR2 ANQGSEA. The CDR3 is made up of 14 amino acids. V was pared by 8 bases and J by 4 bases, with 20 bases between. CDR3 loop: CSLATGRSRETQYF. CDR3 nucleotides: TGCAGCCTGGCGACGGGACGTAGCAGAGAGACCCAGTACTTC.

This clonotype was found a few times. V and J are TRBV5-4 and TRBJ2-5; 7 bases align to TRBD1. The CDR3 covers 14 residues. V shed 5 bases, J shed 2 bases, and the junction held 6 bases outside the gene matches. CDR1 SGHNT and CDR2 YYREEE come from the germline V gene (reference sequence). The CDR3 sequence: CASSPRTGQETQYF. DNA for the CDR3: TGTGCCAGCAGTCCTCGGACAGGACAAGAGACCCAGTACTTC.

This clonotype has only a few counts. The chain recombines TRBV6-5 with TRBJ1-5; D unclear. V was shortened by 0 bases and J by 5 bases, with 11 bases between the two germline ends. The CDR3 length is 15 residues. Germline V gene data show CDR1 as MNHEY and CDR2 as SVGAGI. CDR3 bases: TGTGCCAGCAGTTACTCGATCGCCGGGCATCAGCCCCAGCATTTT. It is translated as CASSYSIAGHQPQHF.

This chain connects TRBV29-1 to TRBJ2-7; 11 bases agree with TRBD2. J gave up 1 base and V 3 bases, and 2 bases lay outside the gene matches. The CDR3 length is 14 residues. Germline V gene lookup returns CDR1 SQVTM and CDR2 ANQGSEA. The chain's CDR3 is CSVDSSGGSYEQYF. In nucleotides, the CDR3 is TGCAGCGTTGACTCTAGCGGGGGGTCCTACGAGCAGTACTTC.

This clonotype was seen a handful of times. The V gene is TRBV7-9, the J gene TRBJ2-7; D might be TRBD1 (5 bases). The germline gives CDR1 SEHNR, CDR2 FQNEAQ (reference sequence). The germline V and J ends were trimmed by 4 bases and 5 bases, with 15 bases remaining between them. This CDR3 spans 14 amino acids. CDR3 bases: TGTGCCAGCAGCTCCAGACAGTCCCCGGACGAGCAGTACGTC. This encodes CASSSRQSPDEQYV.

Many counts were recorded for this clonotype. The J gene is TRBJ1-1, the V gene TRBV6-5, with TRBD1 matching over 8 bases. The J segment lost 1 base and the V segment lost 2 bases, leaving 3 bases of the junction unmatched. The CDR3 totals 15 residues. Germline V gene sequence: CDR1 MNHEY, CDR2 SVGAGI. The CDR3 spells CASSYTGQGNTEAFF. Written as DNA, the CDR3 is TGTGCCAGCAGTTACACCGGACAGGGGAACACTGAAGCTTTCTTT.

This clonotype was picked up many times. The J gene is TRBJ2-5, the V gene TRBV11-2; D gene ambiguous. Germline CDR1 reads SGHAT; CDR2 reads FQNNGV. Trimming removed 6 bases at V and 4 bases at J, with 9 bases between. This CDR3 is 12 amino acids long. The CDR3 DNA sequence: TGTGCCAGCAGTCAAGGGTCAGAGACCCAGTACTTC. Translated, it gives CASSQGSETQYF.

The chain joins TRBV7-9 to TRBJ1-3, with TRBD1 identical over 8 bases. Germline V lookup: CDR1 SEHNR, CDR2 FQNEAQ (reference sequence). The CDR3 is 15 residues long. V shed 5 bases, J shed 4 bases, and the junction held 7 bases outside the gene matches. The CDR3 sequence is CASSAGQGGGNTIYF. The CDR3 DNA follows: TGTGCCAGCAGCGCCGGACAGGGCGGCGGAAACACCATATATTTT.

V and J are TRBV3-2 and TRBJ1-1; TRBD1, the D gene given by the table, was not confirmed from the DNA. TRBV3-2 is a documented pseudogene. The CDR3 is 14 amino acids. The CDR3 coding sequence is TGTGCCAGCAGCCAGAGTAAGAGGACACAAGAAGCTTTCTTT. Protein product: CASSQSKRTQEAFF.

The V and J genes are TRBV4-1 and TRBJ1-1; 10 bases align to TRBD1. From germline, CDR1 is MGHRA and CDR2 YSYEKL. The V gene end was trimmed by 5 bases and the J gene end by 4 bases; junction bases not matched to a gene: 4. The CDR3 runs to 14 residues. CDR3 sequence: CASSFGDRGTEAFF. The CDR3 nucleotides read TGCGCCAGCAGCTTTGGGGACAGGGGCACTGAAGCTTTCTTT.